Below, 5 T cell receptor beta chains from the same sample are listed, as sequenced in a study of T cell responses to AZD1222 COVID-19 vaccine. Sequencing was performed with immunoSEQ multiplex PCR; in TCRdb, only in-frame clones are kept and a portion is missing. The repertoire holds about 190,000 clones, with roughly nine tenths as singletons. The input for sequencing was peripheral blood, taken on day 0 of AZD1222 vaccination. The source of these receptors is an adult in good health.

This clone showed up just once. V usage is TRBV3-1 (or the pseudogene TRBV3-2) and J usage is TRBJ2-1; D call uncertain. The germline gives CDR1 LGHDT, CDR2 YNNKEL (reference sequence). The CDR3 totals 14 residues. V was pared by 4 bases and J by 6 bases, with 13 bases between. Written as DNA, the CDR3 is TGTGCCAGCAGCCCTGTACCTAACTCCAATGAGCAGTTCTTC. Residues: CASSPVPNSNEQFF.

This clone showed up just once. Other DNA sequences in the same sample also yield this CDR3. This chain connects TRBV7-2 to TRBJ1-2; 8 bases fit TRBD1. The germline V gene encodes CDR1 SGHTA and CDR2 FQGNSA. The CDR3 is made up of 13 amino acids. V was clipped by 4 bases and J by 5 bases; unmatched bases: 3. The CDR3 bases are TGTGCCAGCAGCTCCGGACAGGGTTATGGCTACACCTTC. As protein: CASSSGQGYGYTF.

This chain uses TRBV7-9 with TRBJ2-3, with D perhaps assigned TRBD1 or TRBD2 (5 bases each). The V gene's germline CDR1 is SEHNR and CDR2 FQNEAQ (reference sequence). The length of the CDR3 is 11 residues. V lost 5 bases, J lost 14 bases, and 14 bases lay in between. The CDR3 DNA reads TGTGCCAGCAGCACATCGGGGCTTCCGTATTTT. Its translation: CASSTSGLPYF.

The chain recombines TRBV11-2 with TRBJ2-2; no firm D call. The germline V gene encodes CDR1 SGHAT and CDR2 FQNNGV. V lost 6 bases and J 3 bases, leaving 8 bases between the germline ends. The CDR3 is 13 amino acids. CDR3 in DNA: TGTGCCAGCAGTTTTAGGGACACCGGGGAGCTGTTTTTT. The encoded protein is CASSFRDTGELFF.

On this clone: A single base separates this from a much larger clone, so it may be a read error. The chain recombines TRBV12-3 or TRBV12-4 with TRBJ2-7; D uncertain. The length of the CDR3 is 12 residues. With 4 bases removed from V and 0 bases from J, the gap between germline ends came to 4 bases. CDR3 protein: CASSSRSYEQYF. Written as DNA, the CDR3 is TGTGCCAGCAGTTCTCGCTCCTACGAGCAGTACTTC.